A single sample is the source of the 22 T cell receptor beta chains below, sequenced in a study of molecular identifiers for immune sequencing clone quantification. A single record per CDR3 protein comes from TCRdb applying MiXCR to the PCR reads. This table holds some 650,000 distinct CDR3 sequences, approximately 20% found once. The sequenced sample consisted of naive CD8+ T cells from blood, with Jurkat cell RNA spiked in. The subset was: FACS-sorted CD8+CD4-CCR7+CD45RA+ naive T cells. The source is a human donor in good health. Some libraries in this study had Jurkat cell RNA spiked in.

This clonotype showed up many times. The chain joins TRBV5-1 to TRBJ1-6; 7 nucleotides align to TRBD1. The junction had 8 bases not matched to a gene; V was cut back by 4 bases and J by 7 bases. This CDR3 has 15 residues. Germline V gene data show CDR1 as SGHRS and CDR2 as YFSETQ. The CDR3 protein is CASSVWTGVNSPLHF. The CDR3, as DNA: TGCGCCAGCAGCGTGTGGACAGGAGTAAATTCACCCCTCCACTTT.

This chain joins TRBV4-3 and TRBJ2-5, with D tentatively TRBD2 (5 bases). The CDR3 extends over 17 amino acids. The germline V and J ends were trimmed by 4 bases and 5 bases, with 23 bases remaining between them. Germline-derived CDR1 and CDR2 are LGHNA and YSLEER. The CDR3 DNA reads as TGCGCCAGCAGCCCCAGCCCCGGAGGCGCCCGAGGGGAGACCCAGTACTTC. Translating it yields CASSPSPGGARGETQYF.

Regarding this clonotype: Just one base apart from a much larger clone, this may be a read error. Written as DNA, the CDR3 is TGTGCCAGCGGCTTAGCTGCGGGACTAGAACTTCCTGAGCAGTTCTTC. Its protein product is CASGLAAGLELPEQFF. V is TRBV7-9 and J is TRBJ2-1; 8 bases fit TRBD2. Germline CDR1 reads SEHNR; CDR2 reads FQNEAQ (reference sequence). The length of the CDR3 is 16 residues. Filled out from reference TRBV7-9 and TRBJ2-1, the complete variable domain reads DTGVSQNPRHKITKRGQNVTFRCDPISEHNRLYWYRQTLGQGPEFLTYFQNEAQLEKSRLLSDRFSAERPKGSFSTLEIQRTEQGDSAMYLCASGLAAGLELPEQFFGPGTRLTVL.

Concerning this clonotype: A much bigger clone sits one base away, suggesting this may be a read error. This sequence joins TRBV27 and TRBJ1-5, with D possibly being TRBD1 (5 bases). Germline CDR1 and CDR2: MNHEY and SMNVEV (reference sequence). The CDR3 runs 15 residues. The CDR3 DNA is TGTGCCAGCAGTTTAGTTGGGGGAGGCAATCAGCTCCAGCATTTT. It encodes CASSLVGGGNQLQHF.

This clonotype has at least ten counts. This sequence joins TRBV6-5 and TRBJ2-3; D remains unclear. The CDR3 covers 14 residues. CDR1 MNHEY and CDR2 SVGAGI come from the germline V gene. The V end was cut by 2 bases, the J end by 4 bases, with 10 bases between. Here the CDR3 reads CASSYGPFPDTQYF. The CDR3 DNA is TGTGCCAGCAGTTACGGGCCATTCCCAGATACGCAGTATTTT.

At least ten counts were recorded for this clonotype. This chain uses TRBV9 with TRBJ1-5; D gene ambiguous. V shed 3 bases and J shed 1 base, with 11 bases lying between them. The CDR3 covers 15 residues. Germline CDR1 is SGDLS and CDR2 is YYNGEE. The CDR3 DNA sequence: TGTGCCAGCAGCGAGGACGGCTTGAGCAATCAGCCCCAGCATTTT. Its translation: CASSEDGLSNQPQHF.

This clonotype was observed many times. The chain joins TRBV7-3 to TRBJ2-1; 7 nucleotides align to TRBD2. The CDR3 spans 16 residues. The V gene's germline CDR1 is SGHTA and CDR2 FQGTGA. The V segment lost 2 bases and the J segment 4 bases; nucleotides outside the gene matches: 8. The CDR3 coding sequence is TGTGCCAGCAGCTTATCCCTAGCGGCCCCATACAATGAGCAGTTCTTC. Its translation: CASSLSLAAPYNEQFF. The full variable domain, rest sourced from reference TRBV7-3 and TRBJ2-1, is GAGVSQTPSNKVTEKGKYVELRCDPISGHTALYWYRQSLGQGPEFLIYFQGTGAADDSGLPNDRFFAVRPEGSVSTLKIQRTERGDSAVYLCASSLSLAAPYNEQFFGPGTRLTVL.

This clonotype has at least ten counts. V and J are TRBV5-1 and TRBJ2-5; 9 bases agree with TRBD1. Germline CDR1 is SGHRS and CDR2 is YFSETQ. The CDR3 runs 15 residues. Trimming cost V 0 bases and J 2 bases; bases outside gene matches: 2. CDR3 in amino acids: CASSLGTGEQETQYF. The CDR3 nucleotides read TGCGCCAGCAGCTTGGGGACAGGGGAACAAGAGACCCAGTACTTC. The variable domain in full, with the rest retrieved from reference TRBV5-1 and TRBJ2-5, is KAGVTQTPRYLIKTRGQQVTLSCSPISGHRSVSWYQQTPGQGLQFLFEYFSETQRNKGNFPGRFSGRQFSNSRSEMNVSTLELGDSALYLCASSLGTGEQETQYFGPGTRLLVL.

This clonotype was seen many times. The chain combines TRBV29-1 with TRBJ2-1; a weak D match, TRBD2 (6 bases). Trimming removed 1 base from V and 4 bases from J, with 17 bases in between. The CDR3 totals 16 residues. Per the germline V gene, CDR1 is SQVTM and CDR2 is ANQGSEA. The CDR3 region has the DNA TGCAGCGTTGAAGGGTTTAAAGGAGGGATTTACAATGAGCAGTTCTTC. It is translated as CSVEGFKGGIYNEQFF.

Comment on this clonotype: The conserved phenylalanine or tryptophan is not found at the CDR3 terminus, so this likely reflects a read error. The chain links TRBV6-5 to TRBJ2-7; D tentatively fits TRBD1 or TRBD2 (5 bases each). Germline CDR1 MNHEY, CDR2 SVGAGI. The CDR3 is 12 amino acids. CDR3 sequence: CASGYGTGEQYS. CDR3 DNA sequence: TGTGCCAGCGGTTACGGGACCGGCGAGCAGTACTCC.

This clonotype was detected only a few times. The chain couples TRBV5-1 to TRBJ2-1, with TRBD2 matching 13 bases. Germline loops: CDR1 SGHRS, CDR2 YFSETQ. This CDR3 is 17 amino acids long. V shed 3 bases and J 9 bases; nucleotides not matched to a gene: 12. In nucleotides, the CDR3 is TGCGCCAGCAGCTGGACTAGCGGGAGTTACGTCGCCGCTGAGCAGTTCTTC. Encoded protein: CASSWTSGSYVAAEQFF.

Concerning this clonotype: A read error may be the cause here, since a much bigger clone is one base away. The chain links TRBV29-1 to TRBJ2-5, with a weak D call TRBD2 (6 bases). Deletions cut 6 bases from V and 10 bases from J, with 18 bases between. Germline V gene sequence: CDR1 SQVTM, CDR2 ANQGSEA. This CDR3 is built from 12 residues. The CDR3 nucleotides are TGCAGCGTCACTGACCCCGGAGGGATCCAGTACTTC. Translated: CSVTDPGGIQYF.

This clonotype was seen ten or more times. This chain joins TRBV6-2 or TRBV6-3 and TRBJ1-1; 8 nucleotides agree with TRBD1. Looked up from germline, CDR1 is MNHEY and CDR2 is SVGEGT. The CDR3 consists of 14 residues. The J segment lost 5 bases and the V segment lost 4 bases, leaving 6 bases of the junction unmatched. The CDR3 loop reads CASSSRGRVTEAFF. The CDR3 DNA follows: TGTGCCAGCAGTTCCAGGGGGCGGGTGACTGAAGCTTTCTTT.

This clonotype was seen at least ten times. V usage is TRBV6-5 and J usage is TRBJ2-1; perhaps TRBD2 as D (5 bases). This CDR3 has 14 residues. Between the trimmed V and J ends, which lost 4 bases and 2 bases, there was a span of 9 bases. Germline V lookup: CDR1 MNHEY, CDR2 SVGAGI. CDR3 sequence: CASSWERPYNEQFF. For the CDR3, the DNA is TGTGCCAGCAGTTGGGAGCGTCCCTACAATGAGCAGTTCTTC.

This clonotype has ten or more counts. The V gene is TRBV2, the J gene TRBJ1-2; TRBD1 aligns across 10 bases. The CDR3 loop spans 17 amino acids. Germline CDR1 SNHLY, CDR2 FYNNEI. Germline trimming cut 2 bases from V and 0 bases from J; bases unmatched to any gene: 6. Here the CDR3 DNA reads TGTGCCAGCAGTGAACGTTGGGACAGGGGACCTAACTATGGCTACACCTTC. It encodes CASSERWDRGPNYGYTF. Based on the CDR3 plus reference TRBV2 and TRBJ1-2, the full variable domain is EPEVTQTPSHQVTQMGQEVILRCVPISNHLYFYWYRQILGQKVEFLVSFYNNEISEKSEIFDDQFSVERPDGSNFTLKIRSTKLEDSAMYFCASSERWDRGPNYGYTFGSGTRLTVV.

A few counts support this clonotype. Since the CDR3 does not end with the conserved phenylalanine or tryptophan, this likely comes from a read error. The gene calls are TRBV20-1 and TRBJ1-1; maybe TRBD1 (6 bases). This CDR3 has 14 residues. The V and J ends lost 5 bases and 0 bases respectively, with 13 bases between them. Germline V CDR1 and CDR2: DFQATT, SNEGSKA (reference sequence). The CDR3 here is CSAVPGDLNTEAFL. The DNA for the CDR3 is TGCAGTGCTGTTCCAGGGGACTTGAACACTGAAGCTTTCCTT.

This clonotype came up once. This may be a read error: a much more frequent sequence differs by one nucleotide. The chain combines TRBV10-3 with TRBJ2-7, with 9 nucleotides matching TRBD1. In germline, CDR1 is ENHRY, CDR2 SYGVKD. Trimming took 4 bases from V and 2 from J; bases not matched to a gene: 6. There are 15 residues in the CDR3. The CDR3 coding sequence is TGTGCCATCAGTGGCCCGGGACAGGGCACCTACGAGCAGTACTTC. Translating gives CAISGPGQGTYEQYF.

Only a few counts were recorded for this clonotype. A much larger clone differs from this one at a single base, so this may be a read error. The chain is built from TRBV20-1 and TRBJ2-7, with TRBD1 as a possible D gene (6 bases). The germline V and J ends were trimmed by 3 bases and 3 bases, with 15 bases remaining between them. The CDR3 totals 14 residues. CDR1 is DFQATT and CDR2 is SNEGSKA in the germline V gene (reference sequence). CDR3 coding DNA: TGCAGTGCTAGGACGGGACACCTCGACTACGAGCAGTACTTC. The encoded protein is CSARTGHLDYEQYF.

The rearrangement links TRBV6-4 to TRBJ2-3; unclear D gene. The germline V gene encodes CDR1 MRHNA and CDR2 SNTAGT. The length of the CDR3 is 13 residues. V was trimmed by 0 bases and J by 6 bases, leaving 7 bases between them. Here the CDR3 DNA reads TGTGCCAGCAGTGACTCCTCTTCCGATACGCAGTATTTT. Translation: CASSDSSSDTQYF.

To note about this clonotype: Here the CDR3 omits its conserved ending phenylalanine or tryptophan, so a read error is the likely source. The rearrangement joins TRBV19 to TRBJ2-2; 10 nucleotides line up with TRBD2. The CDR3 has 19 amino acids. Germline V gene sequence: CDR1 LNHDA, CDR2 SQIVND (reference sequence). With 5 bases clipped from V and 3 bases from J, the junction kept 15 bases outside the gene matches. The CDR3 reads CASSSRGSGGRLYTGELFL. Written as DNA, the CDR3 is TGTGCCAGTAGTTCGCGGGGTAGCGGGGGGAGGCTGTACACCGGGGAGCTGTTTCTT.

Note on this clonotype: A much larger clone lies a single base off, so this may be a read error. The rearrangement uses TRBV28 and TRBJ1-3, with D maybe TRBD1 (5 bases). The germline V gene encodes CDR1 MDHEN and CDR2 SYDVKM. The CDR3 has 13 residues. The CDR3 sequence is CASGTQTGNTICF. DNA for the CDR3: TGTGCCAGCGGGACTCAGACTGGAAACACCATATGTTTT.

This clonotype was found many times. The chain combines TRBV28 with TRBJ2-5; tentatively, D is TRBD2 (5 bases). Germline lookup yields CDR1 MDHEN and CDR2 SYDVKM. The CDR3 runs to 14 residues. The V gene lost 3 bases and the J gene lost 3 bases, with 11 bases spanning the gap. The CDR3 region has the DNA TGTGCCAGCAGTTTTTTTAGCGCAGAAGAGACCCAGTACTTC. Residues: CASSFFSAEETQYF.